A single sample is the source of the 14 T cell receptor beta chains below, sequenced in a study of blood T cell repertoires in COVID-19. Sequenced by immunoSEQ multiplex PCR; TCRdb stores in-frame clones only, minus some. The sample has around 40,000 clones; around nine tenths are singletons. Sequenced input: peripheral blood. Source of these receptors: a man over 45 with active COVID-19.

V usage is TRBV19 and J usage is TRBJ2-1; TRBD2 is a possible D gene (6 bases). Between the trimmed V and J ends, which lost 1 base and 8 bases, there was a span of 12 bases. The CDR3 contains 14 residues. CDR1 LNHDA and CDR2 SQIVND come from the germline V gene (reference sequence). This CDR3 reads CASSIAPGAYEQFF. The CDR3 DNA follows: TGTGCCAGTAGTATAGCCCCGGGAGCATATGAGCAGTTCTTC.

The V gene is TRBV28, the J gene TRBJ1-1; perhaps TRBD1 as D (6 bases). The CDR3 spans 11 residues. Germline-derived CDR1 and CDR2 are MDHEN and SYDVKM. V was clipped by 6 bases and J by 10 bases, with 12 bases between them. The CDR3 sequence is CASSLTGLAFF. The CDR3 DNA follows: TGTGCCAGCAGCCTTACAGGGTTAGCTTTCTTT.

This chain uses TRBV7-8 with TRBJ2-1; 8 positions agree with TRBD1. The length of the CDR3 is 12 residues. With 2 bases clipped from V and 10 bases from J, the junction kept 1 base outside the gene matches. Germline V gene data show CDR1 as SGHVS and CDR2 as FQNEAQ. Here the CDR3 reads CASSLRDREQFF. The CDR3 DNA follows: TGTGCCAGCAGCTTACGGGACAGGGAGCAGTTCTTC.

CDR3 amino acids: CASSSHLRGRTYEQYF. The CDR3 nucleotides read TGTGCCAGCAGTTCCCATCTCAGGGGAAGAACCTACGAGCAGTACTTC. The chain carries TRBV27 and TRBJ2-7; D perhaps matches TRBD1 (6 bases). From germline, CDR1 is MNHEY and CDR2 SMNVEV (reference sequence). The CDR3 totals 16 residues. V gave up 4 bases and J gave up 2 bases, with 18 bases separating them.

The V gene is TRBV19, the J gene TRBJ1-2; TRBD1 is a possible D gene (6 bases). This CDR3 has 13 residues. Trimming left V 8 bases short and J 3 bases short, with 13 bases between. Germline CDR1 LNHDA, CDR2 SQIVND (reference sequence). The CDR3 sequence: CASATGYDYGYTF. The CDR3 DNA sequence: TGTGCCAGTGCCACAGGGTACGACTATGGCTACACCTTC.

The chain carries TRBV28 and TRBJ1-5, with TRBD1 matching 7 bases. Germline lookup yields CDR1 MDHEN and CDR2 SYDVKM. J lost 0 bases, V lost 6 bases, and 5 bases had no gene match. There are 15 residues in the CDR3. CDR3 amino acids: CASSKPGGSNQPQHF. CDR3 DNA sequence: TGTGCCAGCAGCAAACCAGGGGGTAGCAATCAGCCCCAGCATTTT. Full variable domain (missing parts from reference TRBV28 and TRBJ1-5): DVKVTQSSRYLVKRTGEKVFLECVQDMDHENMFWYRQDPGLGLRLIYFSYDVKMKEKGDIPEGYSVSREKKERFSLILESASTNQTSMYLCASSKPGGSNQPQHFGDGTRLSIL.

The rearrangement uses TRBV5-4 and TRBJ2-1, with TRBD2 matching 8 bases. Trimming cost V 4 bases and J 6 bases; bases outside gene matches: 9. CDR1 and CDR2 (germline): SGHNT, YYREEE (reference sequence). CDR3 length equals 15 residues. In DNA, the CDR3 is TGTGCCAGCAGCCGGAGCGGGAGTAGCGGCAATGAGCAGTTCTTC. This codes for CASSRSGSSGNEQFF.

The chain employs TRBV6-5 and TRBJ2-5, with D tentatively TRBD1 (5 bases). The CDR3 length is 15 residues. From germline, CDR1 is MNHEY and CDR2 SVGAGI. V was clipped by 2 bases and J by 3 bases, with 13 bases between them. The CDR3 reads CASSYNDEGEETQYF. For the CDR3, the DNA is TGTGCCAGCAGTTACAACGATGAAGGGGAAGAGACCCAGTACTTC.

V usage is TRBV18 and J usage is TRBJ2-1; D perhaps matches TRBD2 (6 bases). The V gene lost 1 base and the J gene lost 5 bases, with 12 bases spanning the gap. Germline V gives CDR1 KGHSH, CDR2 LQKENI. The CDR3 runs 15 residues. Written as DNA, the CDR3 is TGTGCCAGCTCACCACGGAGGGGACCGGACAATGAGCAGTTCTTC. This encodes CASSPRRGPDNEQFF.

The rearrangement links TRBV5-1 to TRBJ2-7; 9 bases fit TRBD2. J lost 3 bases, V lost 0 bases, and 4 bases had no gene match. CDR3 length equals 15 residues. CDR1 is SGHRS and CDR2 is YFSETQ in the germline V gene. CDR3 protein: CASSLELAGHYEQYF. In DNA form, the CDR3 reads TGCGCCAGCAGCTTGGAGCTAGCGGGACACTACGAGCAGTACTTC.

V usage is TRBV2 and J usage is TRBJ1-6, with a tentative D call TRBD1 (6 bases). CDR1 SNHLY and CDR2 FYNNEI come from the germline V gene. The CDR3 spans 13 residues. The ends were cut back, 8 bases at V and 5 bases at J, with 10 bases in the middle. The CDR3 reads CASARGDNSPLHF. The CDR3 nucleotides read TGTGCCAGCGCCAGGGGCGATAATTCACCCCTCCACTTT.

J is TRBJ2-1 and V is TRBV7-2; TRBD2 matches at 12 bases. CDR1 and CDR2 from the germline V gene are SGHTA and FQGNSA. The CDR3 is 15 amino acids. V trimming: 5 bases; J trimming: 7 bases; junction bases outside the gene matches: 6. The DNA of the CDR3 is TGTGCCAGCAGCACCTGGACTAGCGGGATAAATGAGCAGTTCTTC. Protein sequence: CASSTWTSGINEQFF.

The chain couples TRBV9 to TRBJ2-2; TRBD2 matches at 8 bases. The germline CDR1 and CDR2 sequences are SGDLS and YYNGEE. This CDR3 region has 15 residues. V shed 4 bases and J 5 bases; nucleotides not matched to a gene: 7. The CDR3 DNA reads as TGTGCCAGCAGCTCAACTAGCGGTAGGACCGGGGAGCTGTTTTTT. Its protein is CASSSTSGRTGELFF.

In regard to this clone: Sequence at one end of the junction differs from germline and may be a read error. The CDR3 spells CASSYSTAGRHF. The CDR3 DNA reads as TGTGCCAGCAGTTACTCAACGGCAGGGCGGCACTTC. V gene TRBV6-2 or TRBV6-3 combines with J gene TRBJ2-7, with TRBD1 as a possible D gene (5 bases). From germline, CDR1 is MNHEY and CDR2 SVGEGT. There are 12 residues in the CDR3.